This T cell receptor (beta chain) appears in the sequencing data of a study of T cell changes during pregnancy in multiple sclerosis. The V and J ends lost 5 bases and 5 bases respectively, with 12 bases between them. The CDR3 loop spans 13 amino acids. Germline V gene data show CDR1 as SEHNR and CDR2 as FQNEAQ (reference sequence). Libraries were prepared by immunoSEQ multiplex PCR; TCRdb keeps only in-frame clonotypes and omits some of them. The profile shows tens of thousands of clones, 75% to 90% of them singletons. This rearrangement joins TRBV7-9 to TRBJ1-2, with D unresolved. This clonotype was obtained from a female donor with multiple sclerosis, enrolled in a pregnancy study. This sample comprised CD4+ T cells from peripheral blood mononuclear cells, obtained in the first trimester of pregnancy. The CDR3 sequence is CASSNSGLYGYTF. The CDR3 DNA follows: TGTGCCAGCAGCAACAGTGGTCTATATGGCTACACCTTC.